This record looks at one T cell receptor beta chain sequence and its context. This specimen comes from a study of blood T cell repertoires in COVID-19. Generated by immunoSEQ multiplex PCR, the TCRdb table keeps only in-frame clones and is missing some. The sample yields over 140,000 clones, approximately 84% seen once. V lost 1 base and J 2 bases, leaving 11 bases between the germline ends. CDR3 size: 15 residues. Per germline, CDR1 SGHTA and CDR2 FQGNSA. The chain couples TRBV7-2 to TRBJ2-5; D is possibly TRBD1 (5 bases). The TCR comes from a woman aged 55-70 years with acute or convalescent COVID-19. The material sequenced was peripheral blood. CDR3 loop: CASSLGGYSQETQYF. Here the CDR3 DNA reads TGTGCCAGCAGCTTAGGGGGCTACTCGCAAGAGACCCAGTACTTC.